Listed below are T cell receptor beta chains from one sample, sequenced in a study of blood T cell repertoires in COVID-19. Clones were read by immunoSEQ multiplex PCR, and TCRdb kept only the in-frame ones, dropping some. The data hold around 250,000 clones, with more than 85% observed a single time. Sequencing was carried out using peripheral blood. These receptors came from a man between 18 and 35 years old with active or convalescent COVID-19. Both conserved end residues are part of each CDR3. The D gene is left open where the match is weak. Size values are once, few and many counts, or a class for expanded clones, and some rows have none.

clone_size j_call d_call v_call cdr3_nt cdr3_aa
- TRBJ1-2 - TRBV18 TGTGCCAGCTCACCACCTGTCAGGGAGGGACCTGGCTACACCTTC CASSPPVREGPGYTF
- TRBJ2-7 TRBD1 TRBV9 TGTGCCAGCAGCCACGGACAGGGGGATGTCAACGAGCAGTACTTC CASSHGQGDVNEQYF
- TRBJ1-5 - TRBV2 TGTGCCAGCAGTCAGGGGATGGATCAGCCCCAGCATTTT CASSQGMDQPQHF
- TRBJ2-5 - TRBV5-1 TGCGCCAGCAGCCGGGGAGCATCAGAGACCCAGTACTTC CASSRGASETQYF
- TRBJ1-1 - TRBV6-1 TGTGCCAGCAGTGGGGGAGGTGAAGCTTTCTTT CASSGGGEAFF
- TRBJ1-2 - TRBV5-6 TGTGCCAGCAGCTTTCAGGCTAACTATGGCTACACCTTC CASSFQANYGYTF
once TRBJ2-3 - TRBV10-3 TGTGCCATCAGTGACAGGGGGGCAGATACGCAGTATTTT CAISDRGADTQYF
- TRBJ1-6 - TRBV2 TGTGCCAGCAGTGAAGGCCGGTTGAGGACACCCCTCCACTTT CASSEGRLRTPLHF
many TRBJ2-7 TRBD1 TRBV18 TGTGCCAGCTCTTGGTCCAAGACAGGGCCCTACGAGCAGTACTTC CASSWSKTGPYEQYF
- TRBJ1-3 TRBD1 TRBV5-1 TGCGCCAGCAGCTCCGGGACAGCTGGAAACACCATATATTTT CASSSGTAGNTIYF
- TRBJ1-2 TRBD1 TRBV19 TGTGCCAGTAGTACACAGGGGTTTTATGGCTACACCTTC CASSTQGFYGYTF
- TRBJ1-1 - TRBV2 TGTGCCAGCAGATTGGACAGGAACACTGAAGCTTTCTTT CASRLDRNTEAFF
- TRBJ2-2 TRBD1 TRBV15 TGTGCCACCAGGAAGGAGGGCAGGGGGCATACCGGGGAGCTGTTTTTT CATRKEGRGHTGELFF
- TRBJ1-3 - TRBV28 TGTGCCAGCAGTTTGCAGAACTCTGGAAACACCATATATTTT CASSLQNSGNTIYF
once TRBJ2-3 - TRBV5-1 TGCGCCAGCAGCTTGTTCCAGTCGACAGATACGCAGTATTTT CASSLFQSTDTQYF